These T cell receptor beta chains were read from a single sample in a study of T-cell memory formation after mild COVID-19. MiXCR was run by TCRdb on the 5' RACE reads, yielding one entry per CDR3 protein. The table records fewer than 650,000 distinct CDR3 sequences, roughly 17% of them present only once. Sequencing used PBMCs or a T cell subset sorted from them (not recorded which). These receptors were taken from an adult woman who had mild COVID-19 (a few samples of this study predate the infection). Cell type and time point are not known. CDR3s include the opening cysteine and the closing phenylalanine or tryptophan. A D gene is named only where the DNA matches it firmly. Clone size appears in some rows only: once, few, many, or a class for an expanded clone.

D gene	J gene	V gene	clone size	CDR3 DNA	CDR3 protein
NA	TRBJ2-1	TRBV7-9	many	TGTGCCAGCAGCTTCAGGCCGAGCTCCTACAATGAGCAGTTCTTC	CASSFRPSSYNEQFF
NA	TRBJ1-1	TRBV12-3/TRBV12-4	NA	TGTGCCAGCAGTTTGTCGAGCGGGGATGGGAACACTGAAGCTTTCTTT	CASSLSSGDGNTEAFF
NA	TRBJ2-5	TRBV7-3	few	TGTGCCAGCAGCTTGATTACGGGGGCCCAAGAGACCCAGTACTTC	CASSLITGAQETQYF
NA	TRBJ1-4	TRBV5-1	NA	TGCGCCAGCAGCTTGGATGGGCAGGGAAGAGAAAAACTGTTTTTT	CASSLDGQGREKLFF
NA	TRBJ2-7	TRBV9	few	TGTGCCAGCAGCGTAGGCGCGACAGGAAACTCCTACGAGCAGTACTTC	CASSVGATGNSYEQYF
NA	TRBJ1-1	TRBV20-1	NA	TGCAGTGCTAGAGTGGACAGAGCTTTCTTT	CSARVDRAFF
NA	TRBJ1-4	TRBV4-1	few	TGCGCCAGCAGCCCCAGCCCACCCCCGAGTCTGTTTTTT	CASSPSPPPSLFF
NA	TRBJ1-2	TRBV15	few	TGTGCCACCAGCAGAGATATCGATGGGTCTGGCTACACCTTC	CATSRDIDGSGYTF
TRBD1	TRBJ2-7	TRBV12-3/TRBV12-4	NA	TGTGCCAGCAGTACAGGGGTCTCCTACGAGCAGTACTTC	CASSTGVSYEQYF
NA	TRBJ1-1	TRBV7-9	NA	TGTGCCAGCAGCTCCACAGGGACGTACGAAGCTTTCTTT	CASSSTGTYEAFF
TRBD2	TRBJ2-5	TRBV3-1	many	TGTGCCAGCAGCCCGGAGGTCGACCGGCCCGGGAGGGAGACCCAGTACTTC	CASSPEVDRPGRETQYF
NA	TRBJ2-1	TRBV15	few	TGTGCCACCAGCAGAGATGGGGACCCAGGGTCGGTTAATGAGCAGTTCTTC	CATSRDGDPGSVNEQFF
NA	TRBJ2-1	TRBV4-2	NA	TGTGCCAGCAGCCAAGATCAGAGAGTCTCCTACAATGAGCAGTTCTTC	CASSQDQRVSYNEQFF
NA	TRBJ1-1	TRBV4-1	NA	TGCGCCAGCGAGGGGGAGGGTGAAGCTTTCTTT	CASEGEGEAFF
NA	TRBJ2-4	TRBV7-8	NA	TGTGCCAGCAGCTTGGTCGACTATCAGGGGGGATGGACCAAAAACATTCAGTACTTC	CASSLVDYQGGWTKNIQYF
NA	TRBJ1-2	TRBV4-1	NA	TGCGCCAGCAGCCAAGAAACAGGTTCTATTCGTGGCTACACCTTC	CASSQETGSIRGYTF
NA	TRBJ2-2	TRBV30	NA	TGTGCCTGGACCAAGGGCCCGAACACCGGGGAGCTGTTTTTT	CAWTKGPNTGELFF
TRBD1	TRBJ1-2	TRBV20-1	NA	TGCAGTGCTAGGCAGGGGGAGTGGTATGGCTACACCTTC	CSARQGEWYGYTF
NA	TRBJ2-3	TRBV7-3	many	TGTGCCAGCGGCCAAACCACAGATACGCAGTATTTT	CASGQTTDTQYF
NA	TRBJ1-3	TRBV12-3/TRBV12-4	NA	TGTGCCAGCAATAAGCAATCGGGACTGAGCTCTGGAAACACCATATATTTT	CASNKQSGLSSGNTIYF
NA	TRBJ1-1	TRBV7-8	NA	TGTGCCAGCAGCACTGTGTCGGTGAACACTGAAGCTTTCTTT	CASSTVSVNTEAFF
NA	TRBJ2-7	TRBV29-1	NA	TGCAGCGCTGGGATTCAGCCTTCCTACGAGCAGTACTTC	CSAGIQPSYEQYF
NA	TRBJ2-1	TRBV6-2/TRBV6-3	many	TGTGCCAGCAGGGGGGGTATCGGAGGGGAGGCAGGCGAGGAGCAGTTCTTC	CASRGGIGGEAGEEQFF
NA	TRBJ1-1	TRBV6-5	NA	TGTGCCAGCAGCATATCCGCACGACAGGTTGAAGCTTTCTTT	CASSISARQVEAFF
NA	TRBJ1-4	TRBV30	NA	TGTGCCTGGAGGGAATGGGGGAACGATGAAAAACTGTTTTTT	CAWREWGNDEKLFF
TRBD1	TRBJ2-2	TRBV10-3	few	TGTGCCATCAGTGCCCAGGGGGCCGGGGAGCTGTTTTTT	CAISAQGAGELFF
TRBD1	TRBJ2-1	TRBV6-2/TRBV6-3	few	TGTGCCAGCAGTCGGACAGGGGATCAGTTCTTC	CASSRTGDQFF
NA	TRBJ1-6	TRBV5-1	NA	TGCGCCAGCAGCTTGGAGGCAGGACAAGGGAGGTATAATTCACCCCTCCACTTT	CASSLEAGQGRYNSPLHF
NA	TRBJ2-7	TRBV3-1	NA	TGTGCCAGCAGCCAAGATCGAGGTAGCCACGAGCAGTACTTC	CASSQDRGSHEQYF
TRBD1	TRBJ2-7	TRBV23-1	NA	TGCGCCAGCAGTAAGACAGGGGGCTACGAGCAGTACTTC	CASSKTGGYEQYF
TRBD1	TRBJ1-2	TRBV5-1	NA	TGCGCCAGCAGCTGGACAGGGGGCTGGGATGGCTACACCTTC	CASSWTGGWDGYTF
TRBD1	TRBJ2-2	TRBV7-8	NA	TGTGCCAGCAGCCAAATCGGACAGGGAGTTGGCACCGGGGAGCTGTTTTTT	CASSQIGQGVGTGELFF
TRBD2	TRBJ2-5	TRBV6-2/TRBV6-3	few	TGTGCCAGCAGCCCCGGACTAGTGATGTCCCAGTACTTC	CASSPGLVMSQYF
NA	TRBJ2-5	TRBV24-1	few	TGTGCCACCCAGAAAAGTGGGACCCAGTACTTC	CATQKSGTQYF
NA	TRBJ1-1	TRBV24-1	few	TGTGCCACCCGCCCGGCGACGGGGGCGAACACTGAAGCTTTCTTT	CATRPATGANTEAFF
TRBD2	TRBJ2-1	TRBV5-1	few	TGCGCCAGCAGCGATGGACTAGCGGATGAGCAGTTCTTC	CASSDGLADEQFF
NA	TRBJ2-7	TRBV12-3/TRBV12-4	few	TGTGCCAGCAGCACGGGGACAAGAAGGGGAACCTACGAGCAGTACTTC	CASSTGTRRGTYEQYF
TRBD1	TRBJ1-4	TRBV7-9	few	TGTGCCAGCACCTTTTCATCGGGACAGGGTAATGAAAAACTGTTTTTT	CASTFSSGQGNEKLFF
NA	TRBJ1-4	TRBV4-2	few	TGTGCCAGCAGCCAAGATACTGTCCTAAGGGTGTTTTTT	CASSQDTVLRVFF
TRBD1	TRBJ2-7	TRBV3-1	NA	TGTGCCAGTAGAGGACAGGGCCCCTACGAGCAGTACTTC	CASRGQGPYEQYF
TRBD2	TRBJ2-7	TRBV18	NA	TGTGCCAGCTCACCTCCGGGACTAACCTACGAGCAGTACTTC	CASSPPGLTYEQYF
TRBD1	TRBJ2-7	TRBV5-1	NA	TGCGCCAGCAGCTTGGGACAGGGGTCGAACGAGCAGTACTTC	CASSLGQGSNEQYF
NA	TRBJ2-7	TRBV12-3/TRBV12-4	few	TGTGCCAGCAGTTTCTACCTCCCCGAGCAGTACTTC	CASSFYLPEQYF
TRBD1	TRBJ2-3	TRBV7-9	few	TGTGCCAGCAGACCGGACAGGGGGCGCACAGATACGCAGTATTTT	CASRPDRGRTDTQYF
NA	TRBJ2-1	TRBV19	NA	TGTGCCAGTAGTATAGGACTACGGGTTACCTCCTACAATGAGCAGTTCTTC	CASSIGLRVTSYNEQFF
NA	TRBJ2-4	TRBV2	NA	TGTGCCAGCAGTGAAGTCAGGGAGGGGGTCGCCTACTTC	CASSEVREGVAYF
TRBD1	TRBJ1-1	TRBV5-1	few	TGCGCCAGCAGCCCACAGGGGTCGAACACTGAAGCTTTCTTT	CASSPQGSNTEAFF
NA	TRBJ1-1	TRBV3-1	many	TGTGCCAGCAGCCGAGATACGACAGAAGCTTTCTTT	CASSRDTTEAFF
TRBD2	TRBJ2-5	TRBV4-2	few	TGTGCCAGCAGCCAATCAGGGATAGCGGGCCAAGAGACCCAGTACTTC	CASSQSGIAGQETQYF
NA	TRBJ2-2	TRBV5-1	many	TGCGCCAGCAGCTTATCAGGTTTGGCCGGGGAGCTGTTTTTT	CASSLSGLAGELFF